This is a list of T cell receptor beta chains from one sample in a study of blood T cell repertoires in COVID-19. This table comes from immunoSEQ multiplex PCR, and its TCRdb copy is limited to in-frame clones, with some not included. The repertoire holds tens of thousands of clones, with approximately 86% as singletons. The sample comprised peripheral blood. Receptors originate from a man aged 80 or over with COVID-19, enrolled during active disease. CDR3s include the opening cysteine and the closing phenylalanine or tryptophan. Only some rows state a clone size, as once, few, many or a class for expanded clones.

. TRBV12-3/TRBV12-4 CASSPNSKDTQYF
. TRBV18 CASKSGRFNQPQHF
. TRBV19 CASSISLLTDTQYF
. TRBV6-5 CASDPRRTGGEKLFF
. TRBV27 CASSLLAGGPSYEQYF
. TRBV9 CASSVERIGEKLFF
. TRBV6-5 CATSWVRETQYF
. TRBV12-5 CASLPTRGGPSYEQYF
. TRBV5-6 CASSLPGNYGYTF
. TRBV2 CASSDSGGYTF
. TRBV6-6 CAISGQGGDQPQHF
once TRBV18 CACSRGQGKVIEQFF
. TRBV5-6 CASSLWGGSSYEQYF
. TRBV19 CASSIGQSNYGYTF
. TRBV4-1 CASSQGGRAGAPGNTIYF
. TRBV5-1 CASSLDWRGAEAFF
. TRBV6-5 CASSFDREETQYF
. TRBV6-5 CASSYGSGNTEAFF
. TRBV6-6 CASSFITDSNQPQHF
. TRBV7-9 CASSLAKGTDPSTDTQYF
. TRBV29-1 CSVERGFSNADEQFF
few TRBV6-5 CASSYDRGGEAFF
. TRBV9 CASSVARSGVRETQYF
few TRBV4-3 CASSQSLAGEIDTEAFF
. TRBV21-1 CASTVGRPGGYTF
. TRBV18 CASSRATDNTEAFF
. TRBV7-8 CASSPLRGVGGYTF
once TRBV19 CASTARDSPLHF
. TRBV9 CASSSRDSGGEENIQYF
. TRBV11-2 CASSSLLQGNEQFF
. TRBV18 CASSRTVDTEAFF
. TRBV6-2/TRBV6-3 CASSYSYASSYEQYF
. TRBV5-6 CASSLAGGYGYTF
. TRBV27 CASSSTGVSPLHF
. TRBV7-9 CASSLGLGATNYGYTF
. TRBV5-4 CASSLGFRGANYGYTF
. TRBV5-4 CASSLPGTGNNSPLHF
once TRBV11-1 CASSRDRAGTGELFF
. TRBV29-1 CSVVPADTNYGYTF
. TRBV6-5 CASSYGSSNQPQHF
. TRBV5-1 CASSLAKLAIAVQETQYF
. TRBV5-1 CASSEQGAHGYTF
. TRBV11-3 CASSPQGAGGYTF
once TRBV28 CASRVAGSSYNSPLHF
. TRBV11-1 CASTGGYEQYF
. TRBV11-3 CASSSRLARTEAFF
. TRBV5-6 CASSATGPNTEAFF
. TRBV12-3/TRBV12-4 CASSIRGTEAFF
. TRBV4-3 CASSQDLRESGNTIYF
. TRBV10-3 CAISERTGTGNTIYF
. TRBV28 CASSRQVRGTEAFF
. TRBV19 CASSMGPGQGRNTEAFF
. TRBV6-5 CASRGVTATTEAFF
. TRBV19 CASSISDRGMMNTEAFF
. TRBV7-9 CASSRSDSTRDGYTF
. TRBV2 CASRALGNTEAFF
. TRBV2 CASKPLPGEQYF